This T cell receptor beta chain originates from a study of identical twins. Study-level findings and limits: With beta out-of-frame sequences, excess sharing by twins was weaker. An excess of low generation probability was shown by twin-shared out-of-frame alpha sequences. Models underestimated how often monozygotic twins shared out-of-frame TCR alpha.

The CDR3 spans 15 residues. V was cut by 4 bases and J by 7 bases, with 18 bases left in between. Germline CDR1 and CDR2: SGHRS and YFSETQ. Remarks on this clonotype: Its target is unknown.

TCRdb reprocessed the 5' RACE reads via MiXCR and lists one record per CDR3 protein. The sample has just under 550,000 distinct CDR3 sequences; about 16% are singletons. The sample was also linked to a second study, of yellow fever vaccine responses in identical twins.

The V call is TRBV5-1, the J call TRBJ1-5; the D gene is possibly TRBD1 (6 bases). Sequenced: CD4+ T cells sorted from blood. This sequence was found in a woman under 30 in good health. CDR3 DNA sequence: TGCGCCAGCAGCCCCCTAACAGGGTCGGAGCAGCCCCAGCATTTT. Amino acids: CASSPLTGSEQPQHF.